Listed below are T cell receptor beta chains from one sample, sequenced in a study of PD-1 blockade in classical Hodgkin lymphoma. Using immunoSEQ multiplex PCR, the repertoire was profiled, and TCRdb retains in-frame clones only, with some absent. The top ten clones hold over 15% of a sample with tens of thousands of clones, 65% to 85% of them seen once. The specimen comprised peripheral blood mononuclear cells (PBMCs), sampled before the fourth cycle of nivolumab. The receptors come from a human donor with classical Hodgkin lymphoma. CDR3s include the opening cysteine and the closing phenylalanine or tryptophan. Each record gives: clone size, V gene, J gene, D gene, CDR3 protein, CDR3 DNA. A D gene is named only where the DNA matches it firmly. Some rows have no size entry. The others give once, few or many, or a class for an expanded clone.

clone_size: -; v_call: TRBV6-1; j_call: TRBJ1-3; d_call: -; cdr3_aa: CASSVQTGSGSGNTIYF; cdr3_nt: TGTGCCAGCAGTGTTCAGACGGGGTCAGGCTCTGGAAACACCATATATTTT
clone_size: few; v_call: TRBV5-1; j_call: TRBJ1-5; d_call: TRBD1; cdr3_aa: CASSLTGDQPQHF; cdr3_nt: TGCGCCAGCAGCTTGACAGGGGATCAGCCCCAGCATTTT
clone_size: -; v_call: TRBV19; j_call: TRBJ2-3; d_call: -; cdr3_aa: CASSIGSTDTQYF; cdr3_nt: TGTGCCAGTAGTATTGGCAGCACAGATACGCAGTATTTT
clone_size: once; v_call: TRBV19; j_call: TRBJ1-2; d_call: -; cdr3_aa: CASSNGVGGYTF; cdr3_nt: TGTGCCAGTAGTAACGGGGTAGGCGGCTACACCTTC
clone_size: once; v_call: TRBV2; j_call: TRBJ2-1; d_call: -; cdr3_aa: CASSEMGTGHNEQFF; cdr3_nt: TGTGCCAGCAGTGAAATGGGAACGGGGCACAATGAGCAGTTCTTC
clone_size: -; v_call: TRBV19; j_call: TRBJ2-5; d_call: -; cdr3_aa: CASSVTGGDETQYF; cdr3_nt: TGTGCCAGTAGTGTGACAGGCGGTGATGAGACCCAGTACTTC
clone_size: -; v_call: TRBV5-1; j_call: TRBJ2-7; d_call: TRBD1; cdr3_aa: CASSPPDRGVPEQYF; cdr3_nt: TGCGCCAGCAGCCCCCCCGACAGGGGTGTCCCCGAGCAGTACTTC
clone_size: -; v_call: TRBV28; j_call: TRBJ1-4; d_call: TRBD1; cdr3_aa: CASRFGQGRGGLFF; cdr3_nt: TGTGCCAGCAGGTTCGGACAGGGGAGAGGAGGACTGTTTTTT
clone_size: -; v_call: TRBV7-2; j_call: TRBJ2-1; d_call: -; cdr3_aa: CASSSQGGVGNEQFF; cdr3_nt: TGTGCCAGCAGCTCGCAGGGGGGAGTTGGCAATGAGCAGTTCTTC
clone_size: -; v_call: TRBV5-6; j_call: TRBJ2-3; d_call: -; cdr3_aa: CASSPPGILTRTDTQYF; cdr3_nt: TGTGCCAGCAGCCCACCGGGAATTTTAACCCGCACAGATACGCAGTATTTT
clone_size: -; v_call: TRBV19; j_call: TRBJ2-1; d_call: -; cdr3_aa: CASSKRGGAGSASANEQFF; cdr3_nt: TGTGCCAGTAGTAAGAGGGGGGGGGCCGGGAGTGCTTCGGCCAATGAGCAGTTCTTC
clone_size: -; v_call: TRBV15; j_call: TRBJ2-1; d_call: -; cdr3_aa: CATSRDPGRSNEQFF; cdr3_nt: TGTGCCACCAGCAGAGATCCCGGTCGCTCCAATGAGCAGTTCTTC
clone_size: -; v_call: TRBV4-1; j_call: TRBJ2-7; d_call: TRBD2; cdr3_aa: CASSREERGAYEQYF; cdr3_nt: TGCGCCAGCAGCCGGGAGGAGCGGGGAGCCTACGAGCAGTACTTC
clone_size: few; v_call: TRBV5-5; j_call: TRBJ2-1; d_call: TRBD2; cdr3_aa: CASSWDDGRAKEQFF; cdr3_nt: TGTGCCAGCAGCTGGGATGATGGGAGGGCCAAAGAGCAGTTCTTC
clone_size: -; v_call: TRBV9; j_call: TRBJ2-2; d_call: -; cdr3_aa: CASSVGGLNTGELFF; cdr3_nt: TGTGCCAGCAGCGTAGGGGGTTTGAACACCGGGGAGCTGTTTTTT
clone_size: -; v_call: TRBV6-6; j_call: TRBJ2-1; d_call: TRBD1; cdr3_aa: CASSYGGLGGHNEQFF; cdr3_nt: TGTGCCAGCAGTTACGGCGGATTAGGGGGCCACAATGAGCAGTTCTTC
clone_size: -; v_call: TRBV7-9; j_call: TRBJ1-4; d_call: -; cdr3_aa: CASSLGPGMDEKLFF; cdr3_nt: TGTGCCAGCAGCTTAGGTCCGGGGATGGATGAAAAACTGTTTTTT
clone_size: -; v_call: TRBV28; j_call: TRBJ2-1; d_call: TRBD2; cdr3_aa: CASSPLGAGGYSYNEQFF; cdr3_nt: TGTGCCAGCAGTCCCCTCGGAGCGGGGGGATACTCCTACAATGAGCAGTTCTTC
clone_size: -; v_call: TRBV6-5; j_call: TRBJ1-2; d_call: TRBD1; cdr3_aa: CASRIDRDYGYTF; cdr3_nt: TGTGCCAGCAGGATCGACAGGGACTATGGCTACACCTTC
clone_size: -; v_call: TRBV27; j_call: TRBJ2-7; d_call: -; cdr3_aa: CASSPRRASYEQYF; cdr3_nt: TGTGCCAGCAGTCCTCGGAGGGCTAGCTACGAGCAGTACTTC
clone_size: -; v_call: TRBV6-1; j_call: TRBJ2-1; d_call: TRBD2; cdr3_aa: CASSEVGGRGDEQFF; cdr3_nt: TGTGCCAGCAGTGAAGTTGGCGGGAGGGGCGATGAGCAGTTCTTC
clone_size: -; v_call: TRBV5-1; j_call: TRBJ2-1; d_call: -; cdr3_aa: CASSSTENEQFF; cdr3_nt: TGCGCCAGCAGCTCGACAGAGAATGAGCAGTTCTTC
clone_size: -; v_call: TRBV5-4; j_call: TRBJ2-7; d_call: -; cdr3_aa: CASSLDNRFEQYF; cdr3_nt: TGTGCCAGCAGCTTGGACAACCGGTTTGAGCAGTACTTC